The text below deals with one T cell receptor beta chain. Its antigen is still unknown. No qualities accompany the bases; no much larger clone lies one base away. Healthy HIV-negative adults with no recently reported acute infections or vaccinations were included as donors. Every donor was a Caucasian adult residing in Nashville, Tennessee, USA. CD4+ T cells were enriched through magnetic negative selection, after which naive cells were positively selected on CD45RA and the remaining negative fraction served as the memory subset. After blood collection by leukapheresis, PBMCs were isolated using Ficoll-Histopaque density gradient centrifugation and then cryopreserved in the vapor phase of liquid nitrogen. Analytical flow cytometry was used to check the purity and quantity of every magnetically sorted T cell population. Genomic DNA was isolated from every sorted fraction and measured by UV absorbance on a Nanodrop 2000c.

These data come from a study of shared clonotypes between healthy human individuals (dated by TCRdb to between 2020 and 2021). At the level of the whole study: The cohort comprised a couple of women and three men aged 18 to 49 years. The study deeply sequenced blood TCR repertoires of five healthy adults to estimate repertoire size and the extent of clonotype sharing between individuals. Per donor, leukapheresis produced somewhere between about 0.8 and 9.5 billion PBMCs. Different laboratories and diverse techniques were used to prepare libraries and sequence TCR repertoires, to increase sequencing depth and limit assay-specific biases. For each donor, three plates each were used for CD4 naive and CD4 memory, two plates were used for CD8 naive, and one plate was used for CD8 memory. What the research found in general, with its limitations: Larger estimated clonotype richness was generally found for naive subsets than for memory subsets. Compared with non-shared clonotypes, clonotypes shared by all four sorted-subset donors had higher generation probabilities. Pairwise subsampling indicated that sequencing depth was expected to affect the degree of clonotype sharing among donors. Sampling was restricted to blood, and TCR repertoires in tissue are likely to differ from TCR repertoires in blood. Incomplete sequencing was indicated by rarefaction of sorted-subset datasets, despite the large sequencing depth. The genetic and exposure-history diversity represented was limited by the small number of donors. When four donors were compared, the shared fraction of clonotypes was approximately 5% for naive CD4, approximately 3.3% for naive CD8, roughly 2.3% for memory CD4, and about 0.36% for memory CD8.

CDR1 and CDR2 are read off the germline V gene (reference sequence) as GTSNPN and SVGIG. The CDR3, cysteine through phenylalanine, is 17 amino acids long. This entry keeps only the CDR3 DNA: 51 bases, framed from base 1. V is trimmed back by 2 bases and J by 1 base, and the junction contains 10 bases that no gene match accounts for. Using the deep immunoSEQ assay, multiplex PCR amplified TCR CDR3 regions from genomic DNA. Extracted genomic DNA from each cell subset was spread evenly across all wells of several immunoSEQ 96-well plates, with each plate serving as a replicate. For sorted subsets, approximately 200 ng of genomic DNA, equivalent to around 31,000 T cell genomes, went into each replicate PCR. Purified libraries were measured with a Qubit 3.0 fluorometer, size-checked on a Bioanalyzer 2100, and measured again with the KAPA Library Quantification kit. Every immunoSEQ 96-well plate was sequenced on a dedicated single-read 150-cycle Illumina NextSeq 550 flow cell. As for how the authors treated the data: Because only junctional sequences without quality scores were contained in the immunoSEQ output, filtering matching that applied to full-length reads could not be performed. Sequences were annotated with PyIR, a Python wrapper for IgBLAST v1.9, using IMGT germline references to assign V/J genes and CDR3. Reads with weak V/J assignments (E-value above 1e-6), missing CDR3, stop codons, out-of-frame junctions, or ambiguous translated residues were removed. V3J clonotypes were defined as sequences sharing the same inferred V gene, J gene, and CDR3 amino acid sequence. Percentage overlap between repertoires was computed as shared unique clonotypes divided by the size of the smaller repertoire. Richness of each repertoire was evaluated using RTK rarefaction, the Chao1 estimator, and Recon v2.1 estimates of unobserved clonotypes. Generation probabilities for all TCRbeta clonotypes obtained by the gDNA method from several donors were computed using OLGA. The immuneACCESS repertoire file appears here via TCRdb, limited to in-frame rearrangements. These files lack a portion of the clones; in checked studies, under half of the deficit traces to unresolved V genes, and the cause of the others is not known. The V and J calls and clone size were taken over from that table, and D and trimming were inferred from the DNA. The table for this sample lists approximately 2.1 million clones; roughly 93% of them were counted only once. Approximately 0.4% of the sample is in the top ten clones.

Sequencing was performed on naive CD4+ T cells from PBMCs. The cell subset or site label corresponds to: CD45RA+ positively selected. The TCR sequence derives from a young man in good health. Some clones in this sample may be carry-over from other donors' samples. The V gene is TRBV30 and the J gene is TRBJ2-5, with TRBD2 matching 10 junction bases. The nucleotide sequence reads TGTGCCTGGAGTCCGACTTTCAAGCGGGAGGGCCAAGAGACCCAGTACTTC. Its amino acids are CAWSPTFKREGQETQYF.